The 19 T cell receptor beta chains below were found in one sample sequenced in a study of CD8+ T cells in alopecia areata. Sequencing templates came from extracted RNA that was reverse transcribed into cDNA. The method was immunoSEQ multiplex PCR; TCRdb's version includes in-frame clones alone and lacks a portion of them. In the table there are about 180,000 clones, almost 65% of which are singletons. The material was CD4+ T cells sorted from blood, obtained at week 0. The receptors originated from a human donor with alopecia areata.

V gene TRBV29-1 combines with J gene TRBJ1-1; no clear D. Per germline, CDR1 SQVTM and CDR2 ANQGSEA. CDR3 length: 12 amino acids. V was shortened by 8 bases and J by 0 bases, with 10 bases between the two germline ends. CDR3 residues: CSPKQMNTEAFF. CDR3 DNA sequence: TGCAGCCCAAAACAGATGAACACTGAAGCTTTCTTT.

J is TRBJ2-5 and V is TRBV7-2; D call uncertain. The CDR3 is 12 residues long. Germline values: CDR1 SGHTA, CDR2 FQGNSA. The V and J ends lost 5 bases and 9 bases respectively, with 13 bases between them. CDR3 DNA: TGTGCCAGCAGCGACCTAACTGGGGCCCAGTACTTC. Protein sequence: CASSDLTGAQYF.

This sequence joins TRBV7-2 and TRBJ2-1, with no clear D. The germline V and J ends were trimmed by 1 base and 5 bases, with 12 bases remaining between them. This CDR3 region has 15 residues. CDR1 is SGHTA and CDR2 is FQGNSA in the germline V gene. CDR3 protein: CASSLERLLHNEQFF. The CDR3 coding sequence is TGTGCCAGCAGCTTAGAACGCTTACTCCACAATGAGCAGTTCTTC. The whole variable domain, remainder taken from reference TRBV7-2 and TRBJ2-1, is GAGVSQSPSNKVTEKGKDVELRCDPISGHTALYWYRQSLGQGLEFLIYFQGNSAPDKSGLPSDRFSAERTGGSVSTLTIQRTQQEDSAVYLCASSLERLLHNEQFFGPGTRLTVL.

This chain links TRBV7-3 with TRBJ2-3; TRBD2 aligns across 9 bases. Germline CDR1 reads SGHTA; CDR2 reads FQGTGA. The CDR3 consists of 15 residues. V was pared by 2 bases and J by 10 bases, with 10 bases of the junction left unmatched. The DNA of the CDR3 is TGTGCCAGCAGCTTATTAGCGGGGGCCCAGTCGGCGCAGTATTTT. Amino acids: CASSLLAGAQSAQYF.

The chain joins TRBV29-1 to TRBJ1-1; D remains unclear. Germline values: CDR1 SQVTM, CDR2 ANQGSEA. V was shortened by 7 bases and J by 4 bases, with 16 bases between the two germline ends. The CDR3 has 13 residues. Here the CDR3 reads CSGWFEGGTEAFF. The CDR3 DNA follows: TGCAGCGGGTGGTTCGAGGGCGGCACTGAAGCTTTCTTT.

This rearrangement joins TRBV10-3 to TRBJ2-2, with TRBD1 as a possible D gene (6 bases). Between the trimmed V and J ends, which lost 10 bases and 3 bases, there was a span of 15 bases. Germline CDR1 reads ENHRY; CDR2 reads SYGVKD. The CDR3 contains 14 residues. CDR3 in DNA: TGTGCCACCCAGACAGGATCGGACACCGGGGAGCTGTTTTTT. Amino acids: CATQTGSDTGELFF.

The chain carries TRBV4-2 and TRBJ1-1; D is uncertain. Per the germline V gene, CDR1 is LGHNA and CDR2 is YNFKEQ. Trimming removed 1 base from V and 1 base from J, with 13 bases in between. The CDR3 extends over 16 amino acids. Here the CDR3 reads CASSQVLASTNTEAFF. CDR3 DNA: TGTGCCAGCAGCCAAGTCCTAGCAAGTACGAACACTGAAGCTTTCTTT.

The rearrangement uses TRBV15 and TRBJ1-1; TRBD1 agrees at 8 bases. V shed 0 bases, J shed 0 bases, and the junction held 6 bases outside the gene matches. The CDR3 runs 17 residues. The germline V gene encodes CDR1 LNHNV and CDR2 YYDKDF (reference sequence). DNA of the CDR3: TGTGCCACCAGCAGAGAGAAGACAGGGGCGATGAACACTGAAGCTTTCTTT. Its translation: CATSREKTGAMNTEAFF. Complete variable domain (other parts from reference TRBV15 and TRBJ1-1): DAMVIQNPRYQVTQFGKPVTLSCSQTLNHNVMYWYQQKSSQAPKLLFHYYDKDFNNEADTPDNFQSRRPNTSFCFLDIRSPGLGDTAMYLCATSREKTGAMNTEAFFGQGTRLTVV.

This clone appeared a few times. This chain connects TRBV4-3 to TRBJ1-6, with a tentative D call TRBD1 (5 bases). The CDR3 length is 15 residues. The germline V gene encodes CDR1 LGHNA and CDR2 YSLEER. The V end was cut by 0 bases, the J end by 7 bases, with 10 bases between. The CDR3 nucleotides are TGCGCCAGCAGCCAAGACAGGGAGTCAAATTCACCCCTCCACTTT. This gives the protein CASSQDRESNSPLHF.

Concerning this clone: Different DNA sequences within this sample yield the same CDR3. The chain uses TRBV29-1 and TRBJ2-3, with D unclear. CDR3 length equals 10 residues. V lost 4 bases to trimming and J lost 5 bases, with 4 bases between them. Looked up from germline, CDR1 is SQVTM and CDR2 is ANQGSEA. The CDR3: CSVGLDTQYF. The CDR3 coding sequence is TGCAGCGTTGGGCTAGATACGCAGTATTTT.

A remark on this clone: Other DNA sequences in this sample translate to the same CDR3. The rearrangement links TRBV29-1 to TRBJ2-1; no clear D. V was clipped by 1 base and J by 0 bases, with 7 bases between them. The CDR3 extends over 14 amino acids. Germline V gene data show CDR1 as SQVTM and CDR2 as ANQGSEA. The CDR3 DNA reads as TGCAGCGTTGAAGTTCCCAGCTCCTACAATGAGCAGTTCTTC. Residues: CSVEVPSSYNEQFF.

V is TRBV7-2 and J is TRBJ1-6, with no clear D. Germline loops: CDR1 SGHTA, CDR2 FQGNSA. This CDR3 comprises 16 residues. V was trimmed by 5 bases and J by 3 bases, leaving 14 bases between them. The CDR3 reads CASSPRRLDYNSPLHF. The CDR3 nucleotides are TGTGCCAGCAGCCCAAGGCGTTTGGACTATAATTCACCCCTCCACTTT.

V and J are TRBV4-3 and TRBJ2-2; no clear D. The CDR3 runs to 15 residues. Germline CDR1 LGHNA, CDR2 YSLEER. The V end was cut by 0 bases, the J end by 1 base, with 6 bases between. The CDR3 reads CASSQDPVNTGELFF. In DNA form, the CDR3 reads TGCGCCAGCAGCCAAGATCCCGTGAACACCGGGGAGCTGTTTTTT.

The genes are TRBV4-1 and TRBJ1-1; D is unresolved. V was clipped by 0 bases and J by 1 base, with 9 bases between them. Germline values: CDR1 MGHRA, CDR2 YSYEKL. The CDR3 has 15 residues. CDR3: CASSQESAGNTEAFF. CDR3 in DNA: TGCGCCAGCAGCCAAGAGTCGGCAGGGAACACTGAAGCTTTCTTT.

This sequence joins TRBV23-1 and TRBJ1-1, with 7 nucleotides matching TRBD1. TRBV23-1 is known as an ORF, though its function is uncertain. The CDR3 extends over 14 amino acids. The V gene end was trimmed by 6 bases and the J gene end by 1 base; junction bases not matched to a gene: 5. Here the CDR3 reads CASRGGIWNTEAFF. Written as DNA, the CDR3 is TGCGCCAGCAGAGGGGGCATATGGAACACTGAAGCTTTCTTT.

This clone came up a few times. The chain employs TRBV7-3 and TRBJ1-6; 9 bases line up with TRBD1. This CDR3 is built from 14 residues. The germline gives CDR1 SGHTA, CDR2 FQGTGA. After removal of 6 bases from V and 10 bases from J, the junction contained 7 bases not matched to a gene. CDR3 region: CASSSQGAGSPLHF. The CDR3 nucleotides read TGTGCCAGCAGTTCACAGGGGGCGGGATCACCCCTCCACTTT.

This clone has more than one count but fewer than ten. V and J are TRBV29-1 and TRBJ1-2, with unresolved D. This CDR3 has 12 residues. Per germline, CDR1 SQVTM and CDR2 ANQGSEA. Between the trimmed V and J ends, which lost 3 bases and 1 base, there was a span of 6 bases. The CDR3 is CSVERSNYGYTF. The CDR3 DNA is TGCAGCGTTGAGAGGAGTAACTATGGCTACACCTTC.

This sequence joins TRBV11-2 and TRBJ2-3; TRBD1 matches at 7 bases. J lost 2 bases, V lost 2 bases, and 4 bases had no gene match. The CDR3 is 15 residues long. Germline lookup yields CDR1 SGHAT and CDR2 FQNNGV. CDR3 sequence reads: CASSLTTGNTDTQYF. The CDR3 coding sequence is TGTGCCAGCAGCTTAACGACAGGGAACACAGATACGCAGTATTTT.

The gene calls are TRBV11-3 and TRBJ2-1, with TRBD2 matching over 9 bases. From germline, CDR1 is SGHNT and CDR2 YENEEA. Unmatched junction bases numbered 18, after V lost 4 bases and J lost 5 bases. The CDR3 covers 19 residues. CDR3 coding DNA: TGTGCCAGCAGCTCTACCCTCTTTGGGAGACTAGCGGTCCACAATGAGCAGTTCTTC. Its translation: CASSSTLFGRLAVHNEQFF.